This TCR beta chain was captured in a study of blood T cell repertoires in COVID-19. In the study overall: The United States, Italy and Spain were the sources of the acute and convalescent COVID-19 samples. T cells, B-cell-depleted T cells, or PBMCs supplied cDNA or gDNA.

Germline loops: CDR1 MGHDK, CDR2 SYGVNS. V lost 5 bases and J 6 bases, leaving 17 bases between the germline ends. The CDR3 extends over 15 amino acids. In the study's own analysis: Amplification of reference gene primers provided the estimated nucleated cell counts. Libraries were prepared by immunoSEQ multiplex PCR; TCRdb keeps only in-frame clonotypes and omits some of them. The DNA gave D and trimming, while V, J and clone size come from that table. Of about 28,000 clones listed, about 85% are singletons. The sequencing sample was made of peripheral blood. This rearrangement joins TRBV25-1 to TRBJ2-1; possibly TRBD1 for D (5 bases). This receptor was obtained from a human donor in a cohort sampled during active COVID-19. CDR3 in DNA: TGTGCCAGCAGTATCCAGGGTCTCCAGACCAATGAGCAGTTCTTC. Protein: CASSIQGLQTNEQFF.